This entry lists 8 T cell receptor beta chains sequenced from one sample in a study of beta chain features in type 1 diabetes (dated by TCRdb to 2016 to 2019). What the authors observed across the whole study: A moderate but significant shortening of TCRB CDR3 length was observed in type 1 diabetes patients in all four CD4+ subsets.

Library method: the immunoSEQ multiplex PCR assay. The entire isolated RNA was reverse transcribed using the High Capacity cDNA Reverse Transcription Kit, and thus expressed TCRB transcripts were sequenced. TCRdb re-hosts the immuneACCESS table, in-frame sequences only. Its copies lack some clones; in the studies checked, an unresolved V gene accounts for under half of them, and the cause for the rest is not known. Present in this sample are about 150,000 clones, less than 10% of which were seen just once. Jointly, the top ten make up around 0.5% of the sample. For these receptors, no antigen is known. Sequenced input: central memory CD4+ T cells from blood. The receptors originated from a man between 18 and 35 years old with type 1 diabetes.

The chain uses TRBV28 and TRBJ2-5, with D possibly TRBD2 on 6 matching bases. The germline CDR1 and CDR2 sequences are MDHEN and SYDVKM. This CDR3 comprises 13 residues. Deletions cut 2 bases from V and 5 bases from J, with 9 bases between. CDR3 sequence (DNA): TGTGCCAGCAGTTTAACTAGCTGGGAGACCCAGTACTTC. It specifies CASSLTSWETQYF.

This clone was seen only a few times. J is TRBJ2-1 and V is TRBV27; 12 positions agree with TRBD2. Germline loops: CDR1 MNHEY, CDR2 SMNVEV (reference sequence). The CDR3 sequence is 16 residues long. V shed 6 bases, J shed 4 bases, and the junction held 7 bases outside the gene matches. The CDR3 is CASSHRTSGMYNEQFF. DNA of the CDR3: TGTGCCAGCAGCCACAGGACTAGCGGGATGTACAATGAGCAGTTCTTC.

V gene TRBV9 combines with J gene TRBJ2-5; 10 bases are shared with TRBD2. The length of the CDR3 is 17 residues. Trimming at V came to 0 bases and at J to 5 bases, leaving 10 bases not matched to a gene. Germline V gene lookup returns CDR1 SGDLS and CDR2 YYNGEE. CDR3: CASSVGESGGAGETQYF. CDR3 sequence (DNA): TGTGCCAGCAGCGTAGGAGAGAGCGGGGGGGCCGGTGAGACCCAGTACTTC.

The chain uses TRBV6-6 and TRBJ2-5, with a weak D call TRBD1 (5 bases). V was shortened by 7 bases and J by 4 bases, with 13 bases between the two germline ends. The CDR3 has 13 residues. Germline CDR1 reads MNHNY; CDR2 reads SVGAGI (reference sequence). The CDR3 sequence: CASTHAGLETQYF. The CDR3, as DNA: TGTGCCAGCACCCATGCAGGGCTAGAGACCCAGTACTTC.

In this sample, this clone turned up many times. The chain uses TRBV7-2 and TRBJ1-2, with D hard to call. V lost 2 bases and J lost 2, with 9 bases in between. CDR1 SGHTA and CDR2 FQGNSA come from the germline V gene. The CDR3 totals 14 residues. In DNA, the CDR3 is TGTGCCAGCAGCTTATCTACCGGGAACTATGGCTACACCTTC. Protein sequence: CASSLSTGNYGYTF.

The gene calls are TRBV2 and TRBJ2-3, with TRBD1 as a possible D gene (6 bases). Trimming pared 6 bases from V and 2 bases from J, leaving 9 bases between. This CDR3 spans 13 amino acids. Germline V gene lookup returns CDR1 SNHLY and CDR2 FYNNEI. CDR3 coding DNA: TGTGCCAGCAGGAGGACAGACACAGATACGCAGTATTTT. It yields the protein CASRRTDTDTQYF.

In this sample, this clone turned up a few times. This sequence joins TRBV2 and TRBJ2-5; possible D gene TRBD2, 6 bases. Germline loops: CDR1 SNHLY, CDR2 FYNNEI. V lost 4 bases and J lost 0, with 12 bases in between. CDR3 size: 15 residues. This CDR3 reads CASSAQGGNQETQYF. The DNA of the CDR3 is TGTGCCAGCAGTGCCCAGGGCGGGAACCAAGAGACCCAGTACTTC.

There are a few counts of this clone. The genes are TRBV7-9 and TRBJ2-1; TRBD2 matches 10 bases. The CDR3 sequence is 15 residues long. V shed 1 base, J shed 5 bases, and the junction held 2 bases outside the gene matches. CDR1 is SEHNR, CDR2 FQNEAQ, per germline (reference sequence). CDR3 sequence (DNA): TGTGCCAGCAGCTTAGAGCGGGGGGGAAACAATGAGCAGTTCTTC. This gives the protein CASSLERGGNNEQFF.